This T cell receptor beta chain was recorded in a study of CXCR3-negative and CXCR3-positive naive CD8 T cells. Broader study findings: The TRB CDR3s that CXCR3-positive naive cells carried were more hydrophobic than those of CXCR3-negative naive cells.

UMI-labeled 5' RACE yielded the TRB cDNA libraries. Reprocessing the 5' RACE reads, TCRdb reports a single entry for every CDR3 protein and omits DNA. This sample's clone table lists about 89,000 distinct CDR3 sequences. About this clonotype: The antigen is unknown.

The CDR3 runs 13 residues. Germline V CDR1 and CDR2: DFQATT, SNEGSKA (reference sequence). Sorting was done in triplicate for each CD8+ T cell subset (about 300,000 cells each). The specimen sequenced was naive CXCR3+ CD8+ T cells from blood. Stated subset: CD45RO-CCR7+CD27+CD95- naive CD8+ T cells expressing CXCR3 (TNR3+). This chain links TRBV20-1 with TRBJ1-1; TCRdb's assignment of TRBD1 cannot be checked, as there is no DNA. The sequence derives from a human donor in good health. Some clones in this sample may be carry-over from other donors' samples. The chain's CDR3 is CSAYGTGITEAFF.